This TCR beta chain was documented in a study of identical twins. In this sample, this clonotype turned up a few times. TCRdb passed the 5' RACE reads through MiXCR, listing each CDR3 protein once. The sample yields 210,000 or so distinct CDR3 sequences, more than 15% seen once. In addition, the sample was reused for a study of T cells expressing NK-cell markers. From that paper: All TCR beta repertoires analysed originated from sorted CD3+CD56+NKG2C+, CD3+CD56+NKG2C- and CD3+CD56-NKG2C+ T cells.

The sequenced material came from CD8+ T cells sorted from blood. This TCR was sampled from a woman younger than 30 in good health.

In nucleotides, the CDR3 is TGTGCCAGCAGCTCCGGGACAGGGGGCGAGTCCTACGAGCAGTACTTC. Translated, it gives CASSSGTGGESYEQYF. The rearrangement uses TRBV7-8 and TRBJ2-7, with 12 bases fitting TRBD1. The CDR3 consists of 16 residues. Per germline, CDR1 SGHVS and CDR2 FQNEAQ. With 4 bases clipped from V and 1 base from J, the junction kept 5 bases outside the gene matches. Together with reference TRBV7-8 and TRBJ2-7, the CDR3 gives the full variable domain: GAGVSQSPRYKVAKRGQDVALRCDPISGHVSLFWYQQALGQGPEFLTYFQNEAQLDKSGLPSDRFFAERPEGSVSTLKIQRTQQEDSAVYLCASSSGTGGESYEQYFGPGTRLTVT.